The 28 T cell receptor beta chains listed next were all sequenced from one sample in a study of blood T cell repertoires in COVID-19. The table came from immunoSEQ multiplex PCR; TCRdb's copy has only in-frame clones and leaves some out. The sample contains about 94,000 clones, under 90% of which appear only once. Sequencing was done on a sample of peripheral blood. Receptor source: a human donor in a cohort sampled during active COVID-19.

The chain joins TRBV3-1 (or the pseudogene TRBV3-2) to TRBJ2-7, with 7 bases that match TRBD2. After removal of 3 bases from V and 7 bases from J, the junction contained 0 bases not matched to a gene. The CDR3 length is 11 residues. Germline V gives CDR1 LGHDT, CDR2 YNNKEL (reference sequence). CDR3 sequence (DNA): TGTGCCAGCAGCCAGGGGGGGGAGCAGTACTTC. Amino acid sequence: CASSQGGEQYF.

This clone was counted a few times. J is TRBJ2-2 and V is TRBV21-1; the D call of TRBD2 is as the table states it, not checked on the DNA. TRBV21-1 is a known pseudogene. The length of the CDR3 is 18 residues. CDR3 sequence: CASSKEFVSGRDTGELFF. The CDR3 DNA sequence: TGTGCCAGCAGCAAAGAGTTCGTAAGCGGGAGGGACACCGGGGAGCTGTTTTTT.

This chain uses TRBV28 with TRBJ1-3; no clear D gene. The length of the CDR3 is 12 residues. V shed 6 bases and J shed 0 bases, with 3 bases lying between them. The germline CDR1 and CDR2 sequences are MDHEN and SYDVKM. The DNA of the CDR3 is TGTGCCAGCAGCAACTCTGGAAACACCATATATTTT. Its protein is CASSNSGNTIYF.

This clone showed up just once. Here the CDR3 reads CAWNYLASGRHHEQYF. The CDR3 DNA reads as TGTGCCTGGAATTACCTCGCTAGCGGGAGGCACCACGAGCAGTACTTC. This rearrangement joins TRBV30 to TRBJ2-7; TRBD2 aligns across 11 bases. Losses at the gene ends were 4 bases for V and 5 bases for J; bases not matched to a gene: 13. The germline V gene encodes CDR1 GTSNPN and CDR2 SVGIG (reference sequence). The length of the CDR3 is 16 residues.

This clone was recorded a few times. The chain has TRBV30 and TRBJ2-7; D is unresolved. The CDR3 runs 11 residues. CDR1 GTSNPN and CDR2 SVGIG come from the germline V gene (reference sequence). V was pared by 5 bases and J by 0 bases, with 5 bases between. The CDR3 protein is CAWDRSYEQYF. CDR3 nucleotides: TGTGCCTGGGATCGCTCCTACGAGCAGTACTTC.

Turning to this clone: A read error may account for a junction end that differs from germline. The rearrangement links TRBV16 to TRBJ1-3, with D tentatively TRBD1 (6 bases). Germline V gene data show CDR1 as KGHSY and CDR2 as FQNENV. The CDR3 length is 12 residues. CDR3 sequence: CASSQSAQGPLF. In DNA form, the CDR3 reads TGTGCCAGCAGCCAATCGGCGCAGGGGCCGCTTTTT.

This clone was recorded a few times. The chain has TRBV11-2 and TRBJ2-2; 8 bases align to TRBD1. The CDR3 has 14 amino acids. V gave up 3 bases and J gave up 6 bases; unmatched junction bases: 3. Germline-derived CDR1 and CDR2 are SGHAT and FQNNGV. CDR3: CASSLDRVAGELFF. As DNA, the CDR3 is TGTGCCAGCAGCTTGGACAGGGTGGCCGGGGAGCTGTTTTTT. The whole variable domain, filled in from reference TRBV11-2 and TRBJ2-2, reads EAGVAQSPRYKIIEKRQSVAFWCNPISGHATLYWYQQILGQGPKLLIQFQNNGVVDDSQLPKDRFSAERLKGVDSTLKIQPAKLEDSAVYLCASSLDRVAGELFFGEGSRLTVL.

The CDR3 DNA reads as TGCGCCAGCAGCCAAGATCCCAATCGCGGAGGGAGCTCCTACGAGCAGTACTTC. Amino acid sequence: CASSQDPNRGGSSYEQYF. The chain employs TRBV4-1 and TRBJ2-7; a weak D match, TRBD2 (6 bases). The germline CDR1 and CDR2 sequences are MGHRA and YSYEKL. Trimming took 0 bases from V and 0 from J, leaving 18 bases between them. The CDR3 totals 18 residues.

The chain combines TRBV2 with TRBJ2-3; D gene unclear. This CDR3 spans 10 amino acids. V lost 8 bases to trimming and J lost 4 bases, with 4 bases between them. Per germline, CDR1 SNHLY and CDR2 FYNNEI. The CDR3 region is CASRADTQYF. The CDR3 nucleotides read TGTGCCAGCCGGGCAGATACGCAGTATTTT. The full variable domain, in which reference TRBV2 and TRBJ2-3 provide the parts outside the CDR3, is EPEVTQTPSHQVTQMGQEVILRCVPISNHLYFYWYRQILGQKVEFLVSFYNNEISEKSEIFDDQFSVERPDGSNFTLKIRSTKLEDSAMYFCASRADTQYFGPGTRLTVL.

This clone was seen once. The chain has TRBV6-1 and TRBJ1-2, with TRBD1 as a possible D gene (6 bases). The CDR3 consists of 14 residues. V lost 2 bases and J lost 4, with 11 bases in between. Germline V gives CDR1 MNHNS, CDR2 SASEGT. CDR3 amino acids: CASSEKTGTYGYTF. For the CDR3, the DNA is TGTGCCAGCAGTGAAAAGACAGGTACCTATGGCTACACCTTC.

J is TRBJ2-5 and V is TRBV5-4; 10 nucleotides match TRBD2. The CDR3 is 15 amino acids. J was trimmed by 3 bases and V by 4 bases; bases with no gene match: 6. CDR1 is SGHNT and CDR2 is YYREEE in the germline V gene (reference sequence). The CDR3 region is CASSLRTSGEETQYF. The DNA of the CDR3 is TGTGCCAGCAGCCTCAGGACTAGCGGTGAAGAGACCCAGTACTTC.

CDR3 DNA: TGTGCCACCAATAGGGACAGCTCCAATTCACCCCTCCACTTT. Amino acids: CATNRDSSNSPLHF. J is TRBJ1-6 and V is TRBV19; 7 nucleotides agree with TRBD1. Germline V CDR1 and CDR2: LNHDA, SQIVND (reference sequence). Trimming cost V 10 bases and J 7 bases; bases outside gene matches: 10. The CDR3 loop spans 14 amino acids.

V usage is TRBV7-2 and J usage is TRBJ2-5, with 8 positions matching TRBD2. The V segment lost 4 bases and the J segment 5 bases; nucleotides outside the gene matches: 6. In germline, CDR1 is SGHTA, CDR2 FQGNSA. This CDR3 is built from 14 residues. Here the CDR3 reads CASSSRTSRETQYF. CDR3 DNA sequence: TGTGCCAGCAGCTCTCGGACTAGCAGGGAGACCCAGTACTTC.

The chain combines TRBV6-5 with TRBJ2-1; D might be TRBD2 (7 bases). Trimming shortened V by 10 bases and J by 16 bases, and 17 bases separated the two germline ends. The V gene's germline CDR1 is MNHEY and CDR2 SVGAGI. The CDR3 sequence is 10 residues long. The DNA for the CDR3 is TGTGCCACACAGGCCGGGGGGCAATTCTTC. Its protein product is CATQAGGQFF.

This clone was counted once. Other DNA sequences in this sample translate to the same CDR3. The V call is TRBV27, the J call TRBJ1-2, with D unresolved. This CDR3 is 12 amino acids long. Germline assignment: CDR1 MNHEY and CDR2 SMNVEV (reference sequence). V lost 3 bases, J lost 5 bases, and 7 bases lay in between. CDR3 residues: CASSFSGYGYTF. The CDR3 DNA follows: TGTGCCAGCAGTTTCTCCGGGTATGGCTACACCTTC.

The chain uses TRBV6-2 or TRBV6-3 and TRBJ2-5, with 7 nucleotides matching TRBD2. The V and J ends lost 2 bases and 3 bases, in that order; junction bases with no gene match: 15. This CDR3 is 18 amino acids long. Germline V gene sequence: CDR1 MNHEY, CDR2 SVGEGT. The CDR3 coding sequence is TGTGCCAGCAGTTACCCTCCCGGGGCGGGAGTGCGAAAAGAGACCCAGTACTTC. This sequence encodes CASSYPPGAGVRKETQYF.

The CDR3 bases are TGTGCCAGCAGTTGGACAGGCCGAGGGGAGCAGTACTTC. The encoded protein is CASSWTGRGEQYF. This rearrangement joins TRBV27 to TRBJ2-7, with 7 nucleotides matching TRBD1. This CDR3 contains 13 residues. Trimming cost V 4 bases and J 7 bases; bases outside gene matches: 7. The germline CDR1 and CDR2 sequences are MNHEY and SMNVEV (reference sequence).

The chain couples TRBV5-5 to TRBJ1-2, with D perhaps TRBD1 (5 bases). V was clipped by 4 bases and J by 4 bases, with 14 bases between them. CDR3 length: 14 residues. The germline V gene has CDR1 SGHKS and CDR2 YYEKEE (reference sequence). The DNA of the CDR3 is TGTGCCAGCAGCCGTGACCAGGGAGGCTATGGCTACACCTTC. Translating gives CASSRDQGGYGYTF.

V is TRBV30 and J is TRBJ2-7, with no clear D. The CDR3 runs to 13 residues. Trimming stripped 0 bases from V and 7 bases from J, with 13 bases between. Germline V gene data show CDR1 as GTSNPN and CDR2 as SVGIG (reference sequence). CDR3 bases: TGTGCCTGGAGTGTAAAGGCTCCGGGTGAGCAGTACTTC. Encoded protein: CAWSVKAPGEQYF.

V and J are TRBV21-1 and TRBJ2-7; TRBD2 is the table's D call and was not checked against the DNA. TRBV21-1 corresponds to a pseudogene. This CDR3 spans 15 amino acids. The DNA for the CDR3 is TGTGCCAGCAGCAGTGCGGGGGCGCGTTCCTACGAGCAGTACTTC. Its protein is CASSSAGARSYEQYF.

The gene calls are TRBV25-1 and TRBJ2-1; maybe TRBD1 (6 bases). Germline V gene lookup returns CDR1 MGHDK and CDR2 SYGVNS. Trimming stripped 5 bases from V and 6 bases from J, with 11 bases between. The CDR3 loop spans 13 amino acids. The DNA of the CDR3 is TGTGCCAGCAGTCGAGGGGGAATCAATGAGCAGTTCTTC. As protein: CASSRGGINEQFF.

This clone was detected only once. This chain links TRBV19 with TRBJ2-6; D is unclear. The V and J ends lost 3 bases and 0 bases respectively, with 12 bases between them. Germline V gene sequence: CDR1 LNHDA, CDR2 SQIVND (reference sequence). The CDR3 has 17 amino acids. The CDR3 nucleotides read TGTGCCAGTAGTATCTCAACCAGAACCTCTGGGGCCAACGTCCTGACTTTC. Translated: CASSISTRTSGANVLTF.

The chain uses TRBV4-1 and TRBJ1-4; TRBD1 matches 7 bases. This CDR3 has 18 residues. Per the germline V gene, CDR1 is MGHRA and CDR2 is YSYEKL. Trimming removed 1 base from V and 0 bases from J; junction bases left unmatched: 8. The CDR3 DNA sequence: TGCGCCAGCAGCCAAGGGACAGGCACCGGTTCAACTAATGAAAAACTGTTTTTT. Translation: CASSQGTGTGSTNEKLFF.

The chain's CDR3 is CASSLGAGGGGIYGYTF. DNA for the CDR3: TGTGCCAGCAGCTTAGGGGCAGGGGGCGGTGGTATCTATGGCTACACCTTC. The chain couples TRBV7-8 to TRBJ1-2; 8 nucleotides line up with TRBD1. Unmatched junction bases numbered 11, after V lost 1 base and J lost 4 bases. The CDR3 contains 17 residues. Germline V gives CDR1 SGHVS, CDR2 FQNEAQ.

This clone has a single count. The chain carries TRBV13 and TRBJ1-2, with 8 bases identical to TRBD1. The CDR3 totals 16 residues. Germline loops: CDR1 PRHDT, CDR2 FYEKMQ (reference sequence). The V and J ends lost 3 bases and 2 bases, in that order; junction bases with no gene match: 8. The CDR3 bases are TGTGCCAGCAGCTTCCAGGGGGCGGCGAGAAACTATGGCTACACCTTC. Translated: CASSFQGAARNYGYTF.

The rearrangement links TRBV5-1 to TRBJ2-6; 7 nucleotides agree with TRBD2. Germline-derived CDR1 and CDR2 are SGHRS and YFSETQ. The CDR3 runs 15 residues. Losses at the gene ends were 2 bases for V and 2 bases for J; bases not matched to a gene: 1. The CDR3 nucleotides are TGCGCCAGCAGCTTCGGGGGGACTGGGGCCAACGTCCTGACTTTC. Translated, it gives CASSFGGTGANVLTF.

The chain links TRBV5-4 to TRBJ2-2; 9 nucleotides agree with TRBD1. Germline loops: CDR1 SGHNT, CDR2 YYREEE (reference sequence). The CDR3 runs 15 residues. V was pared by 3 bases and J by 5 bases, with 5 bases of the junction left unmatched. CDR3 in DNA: TGTGCCAGCAGCTCCACAGGGGGCATGACCGGGGAGCTGTTTTTT. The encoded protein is CASSSTGGMTGELFF.

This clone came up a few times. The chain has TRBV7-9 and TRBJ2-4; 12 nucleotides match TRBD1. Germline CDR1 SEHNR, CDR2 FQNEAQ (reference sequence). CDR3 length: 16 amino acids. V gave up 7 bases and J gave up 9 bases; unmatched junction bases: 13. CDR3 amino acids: CASTPGTGGVSPIQYF. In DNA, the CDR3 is TGTGCCAGCACCCCAGGGACAGGGGGCGTGTCCCCCATTCAGTACTTC.